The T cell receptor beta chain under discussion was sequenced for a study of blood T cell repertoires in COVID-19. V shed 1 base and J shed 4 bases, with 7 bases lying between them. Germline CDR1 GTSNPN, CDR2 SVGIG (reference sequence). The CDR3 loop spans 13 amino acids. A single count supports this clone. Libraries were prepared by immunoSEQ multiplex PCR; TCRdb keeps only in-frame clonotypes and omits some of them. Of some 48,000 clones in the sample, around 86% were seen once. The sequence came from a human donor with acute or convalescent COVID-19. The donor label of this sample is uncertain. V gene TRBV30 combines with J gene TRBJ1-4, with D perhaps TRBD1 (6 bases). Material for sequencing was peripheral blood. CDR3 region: CAWSGTVNEKLFF. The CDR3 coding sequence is TGTGCCTGGAGTGGGACAGTTAATGAAAAACTGTTTTTT.